This TCR beta chain was documented in a study of shared T cell receptors in the human thymus. This clone was detected only once. V lost 5 bases, J lost 4 bases, and 15 bases lay in between. This CDR3 is 14 amino acids long. Looked up from germline, CDR1 is SGHNT and CDR2 is YENEEA. Only in-frame clones appear in the TCRdb table, and some are missing; sequencing was by immunoSEQ multiplex PCR. The sample records under 700,000 clones, around 78% being singletons. The sample was also reused in another study, on human thymus T cells. As that study records: Infants served as donors; they were healthy and Finnish and were having corrective surgery for congenital heart defects. Usage of V and J genes appeared biased in thymic and blood repertoires.

The source of this sequence is a boy younger than two with a congenital heart defect. The material sequenced was thymocytes. The rearrangement joins TRBV11-3 to TRBJ2-7, with D possibly matching TRBD2 (5 bases). Written as DNA, the CDR3 is TGTGCCAGCAGCCCTCCGGAGGTTCGGTACGAGCAGTACTTC. This encodes CASSPPEVRYEQYF.